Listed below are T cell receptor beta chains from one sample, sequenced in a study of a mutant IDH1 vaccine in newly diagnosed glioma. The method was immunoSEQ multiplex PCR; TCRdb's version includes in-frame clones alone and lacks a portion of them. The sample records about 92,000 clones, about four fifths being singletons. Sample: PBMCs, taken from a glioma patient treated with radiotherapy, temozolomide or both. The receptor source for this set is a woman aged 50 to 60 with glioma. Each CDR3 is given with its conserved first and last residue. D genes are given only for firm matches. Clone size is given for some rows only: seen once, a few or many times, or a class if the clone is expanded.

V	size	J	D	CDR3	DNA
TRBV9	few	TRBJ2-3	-	CASSVAGDTQYF	TGTGCCAGCAGCGTAGCGGGAGATACGCAGTATTTT
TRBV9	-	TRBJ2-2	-	CASSVGDSPTGELFF	TGTGCCAGCAGCGTAGGTGACAGCCCCACCGGGGAGCTGTTTTTT
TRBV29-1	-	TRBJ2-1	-	CSVEGTGVSYNEQFF	TGCAGCGTTGAAGGTACGGGGGTCTCCTACAATGAGCAGTTCTTC
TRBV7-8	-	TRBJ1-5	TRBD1	CASSSGQGGGYSNQPQHF	TGTGCCAGCAGCTCTGGACAGGGTGGGGGCTATAGCAATCAGCCCCAGCATTTT
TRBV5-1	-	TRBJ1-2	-	CASSLATGQHGYTF	TGCGCCAGCAGCTTGGCGACAGGACAGCATGGCTACACCTTC
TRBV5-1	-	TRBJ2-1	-	CASRPDYNEQFF	TGCGCCAGCAGACCGGACTACAATGAGCAGTTCTTC
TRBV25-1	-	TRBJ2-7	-	CASSECSPACSYEQYF	TGTGCCAGCAGTGAATGTTCTCCAGCATGCTCCTACGAGCAGTACTTC
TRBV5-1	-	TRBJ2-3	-	CASSLDGGTQYF	TGCGCCAGCAGCTTGGACGGAGGTACGCAGTATTTT
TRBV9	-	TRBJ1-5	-	CASSVGGGPRDQPQHF	TGTGCCAGCAGCGTAGGGGGAGGCCCACGGGACCAGCCCCAGCATTTT
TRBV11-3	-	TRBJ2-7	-	CASSKLTGYEQYF	TGTGCCAGCAGCAAATTAACAGGCTACGAGCAGTACTTC
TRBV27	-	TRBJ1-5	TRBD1	CASTMRQGSNQPQHF	TGTGCCAGCACCATGAGACAGGGGAGCAATCAGCCCCAGCATTTT
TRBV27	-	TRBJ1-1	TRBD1	CASSSGGGTEAFF	TGTGCCAGCAGCTCAGGGGGTGGCACTGAAGCTTTCTTT
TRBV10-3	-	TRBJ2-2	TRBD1	CAIAERQGNTGELFF	TGTGCCATCGCGGAAAGACAGGGGAACACCGGGGAGCTGTTTTTT
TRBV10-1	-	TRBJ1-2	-	CASSLADTGCGYGYTF	TGCGCCAGCAGTCTGGCCGATACAGGGTGTGGCTATGGCTACACCTTC
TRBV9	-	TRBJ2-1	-	CATSPITRDEQFF	TGTGCCACCTCGCCGATTACCCGGGATGAGCAGTTCTTC
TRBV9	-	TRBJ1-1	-	CASSVDPDTNTEAFF	TGTGCCAGCAGCGTAGATCCAGATACAAACACTGAAGCTTTCTTT
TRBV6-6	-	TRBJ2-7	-	CASTFSYEQYF	TGTGCCAGTACCTTCTCCTACGAGCAGTACTTC
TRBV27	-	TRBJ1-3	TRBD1	CASSDRGRRNTIYF	TGTGCCAGCAGTGACAGGGGCCGCCGAAACACCATATATTTT
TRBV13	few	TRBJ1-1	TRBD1	CASSTAGTANTEAFF	TGTGCCAGCAGCACGGCCGGGACAGCGAACACTGAAGCTTTCTTT
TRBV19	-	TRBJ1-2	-	CASSIATLGYGYTF	TGTGCCAGTAGTATTGCCACTCTAGGGTATGGCTACACCTTC
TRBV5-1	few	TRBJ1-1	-	CASSLGGGKTEAFF	TGCGCCAGCAGCTTGGGAGGGGGAAAGACTGAAGCTTTCTTT
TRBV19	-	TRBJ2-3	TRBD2	CASSIWASGGAGDTQYF	TGTGCCAGTAGTATCTGGGCTAGCGGGGGGGCAGGGGATACGCAGTATTTT
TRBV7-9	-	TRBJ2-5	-	CASSTGEGRTQETQYF	TGTGCCAGCAGCACCGGCGAAGGCAGAACTCAAGAGACCCAGTACTTC
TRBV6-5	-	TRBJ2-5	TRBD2	CASSYQGTSKQETQYF	TGTGCCAGCAGTTACCAAGGGACTAGCAAGCAAGAGACCCAGTACTTC
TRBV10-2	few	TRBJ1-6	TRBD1	CATLTGGPSNSPLHF	TGCGCCACCTTAACAGGGGGCCCATCTAATTCACCCCTCCACTTT
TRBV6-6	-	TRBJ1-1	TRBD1	CASSSGTGVNTEAFF	TGTGCCAGCAGTTCCGGGACAGGGGTGAACACTGAAGCTTTCTTT
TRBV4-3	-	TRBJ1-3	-	CASSQREGTSGNTIYF	TGCGCCAGCAGCCAGCGCGAAGGGACATCCGGAAACACCATATATTTT
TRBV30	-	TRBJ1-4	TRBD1	CAWSLGQGVSNEKLFF	TGTGCCTGGAGTTTGGGACAGGGTGTATCTAATGAAAAACTGTTTTTT
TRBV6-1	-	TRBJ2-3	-	CASGGSTDTQYF	TGTGCCAGCGGCGGTAGCACAGATACGCAGTATTTT
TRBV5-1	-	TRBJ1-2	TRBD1	CASSKTGGNAGYTF	TGCGCCAGCAGCAAGACAGGGGGGAACGCTGGCTACACCTTC
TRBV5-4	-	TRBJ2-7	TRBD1	CASSYGQGGYEQYF	TGTGCCAGCAGCTATGGACAGGGTGGGTACGAGCAGTACTTC
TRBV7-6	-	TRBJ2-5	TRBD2	CASSGSGLAQETQYF	TGTGCCAGCAGCGGTTCGGGACTAGCCCAAGAGACCCAGTACTTC
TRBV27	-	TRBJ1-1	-	CASSPKGGRTEAFF	TGTGCCAGCAGTCCTAAGGGGGGAAGGACTGAAGCTTTCTTT
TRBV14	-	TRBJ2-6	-	CASRDSGANVLTF	TGTGCCAGCCGCGACTCTGGGGCCAACGTCCTGACTTTC
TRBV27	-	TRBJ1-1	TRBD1	CASSPRTGKTEAFF	TGTGCCAGCAGTCCGAGGACAGGGAAGACTGAAGCTTTCTTT
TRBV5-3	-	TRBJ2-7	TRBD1	CARSCGQVHPTREQYF	TGTGCCAGAAGCTGCGGACAGGTACATCCTACGAGGGAGCAGTACTTC
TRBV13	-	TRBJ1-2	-	CASAAGRDYGYTF	TGTGCCAGTGCCGCAGGGAGGGACTATGGCTACACCTTC
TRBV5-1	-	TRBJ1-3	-	CASSLPGSGNTIYF	TGCGCCAGCAGCTTGCCTGGGTCTGGAAACACCATATATTTT
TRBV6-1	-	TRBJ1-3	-	CASSESQRGNTIYF	TGTGCCAGCAGTGAGAGTCAAAGAGGAAACACCATATATTTT
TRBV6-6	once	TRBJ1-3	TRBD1	CASSRDRASGNTIYF	TGTGCCAGCAGCCGGGACAGGGCTTCGGGAAACACCATATATTTT
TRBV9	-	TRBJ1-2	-	CASSGPGDHGYTF	TGTGCCAGCAGCGGCCCAGGGGATCATGGCTACACCTTC
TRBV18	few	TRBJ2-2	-	CASSPRNTGELFF	TGTGCCAGCTCACCGCGCAACACCGGGGAGCTGTTTTTT
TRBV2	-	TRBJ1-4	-	CASRGIRELDEKLFF	TGTGCCAGCAGGGGTATCAGGGAGTTGGATGAAAAACTGTTTTTT
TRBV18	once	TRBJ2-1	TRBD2	CASSPAGLAGNEQFF	TGTGCCAGCTCACCGGCGGGACTAGCGGGCAATGAGCAGTTCTTC
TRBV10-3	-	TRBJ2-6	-	CAVAMSSGANVLTF	TGTGCCGTTGCGATGAGCTCTGGGGCCAACGTCCTGACTTTC
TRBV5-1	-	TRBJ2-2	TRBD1	CASSTEQGAIGELFF	TGCGCCAGCAGCACTGAACAGGGGGCGATCGGGGAGCTGTTTTTT
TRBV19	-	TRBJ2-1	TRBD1	CASSFAGTANNEQFF	TGTGCCAGTAGTTTCGCCGGGACAGCGAACAATGAGCAGTTCTTC
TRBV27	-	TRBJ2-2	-	CASSPLRDTKAGELFF	TGTGCCAGCAGTCCCCTCCGGGACACCAAGGCCGGGGAGCTGTTTTTT
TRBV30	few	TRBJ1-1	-	CAWSVSSRTKAFF	TGTGCCTGGAGTGTATCCTCCAGAACGAAAGCTTTCTTT
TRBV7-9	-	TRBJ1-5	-	CASSLQTQPQHF	TGTGCCAGCAGCCTCCAGACCCAGCCCCAGCATTTT
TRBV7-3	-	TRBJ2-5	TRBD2	CASSSSTSGGFDQETQYF	TGTGCCAGCAGCTCCTCGACTAGCGGGGGTTTCGATCAAGAGACCCAGTACTTC
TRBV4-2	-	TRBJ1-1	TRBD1	CASSQEGTGGTEAFF	TGTGCCAGCAGCCAAGAAGGGACAGGGGGCACTGAAGCTTTCTTT